This passage covers 10 T cell receptor beta chains from one sample sequenced in a study of cytomegalovirus exposure and HLA in healthy donors. The PCR contained 60 Vbeta and 13 Jbeta primers. Measured with immunoSEQ multiplex PCR; TCRdb has only the in-frame clones, and not every one. Of more than 150,000 clones in the sample, 75% to 85% were seen once. The sample was PBMCs. The receptor set was obtained from a woman aged 18-29 years in good health and CMV-seropositive.

The chain combines TRBV9 with TRBJ1-1; D not resolved. The CDR3 covers 15 residues. The V end lost 0 bases, the J end lost 0 bases, and 9 bases lay between the germline ends. CDR1 is SGDLS, CDR2 YYNGEE, per germline. Here the CDR3 DNA reads TGTGCCAGCAGCGTAGGAAGTGGGCTGAACACTGAAGCTTTCTTT. Translation gives CASSVGSGLNTEAFF.

V and J are TRBV5-6 and TRBJ1-1, with D maybe TRBD1 (5 bases). Between the trimmed V and J ends, which lost 0 bases and 10 bases, there was a span of 13 bases. The CDR3 consists of 13 residues. Per the germline V gene, CDR1 is SGHDT and CDR2 is YYEEEE. The chain's CDR3 is CASSLGQGFGAFF. The CDR3 region has the DNA TGTGCCAGCAGCTTGGGGCAGGGTTTTGGAGCTTTCTTT.

The V gene is TRBV20-1, the J gene TRBJ2-3; the D is unclear. The CDR3 consists of 11 residues. The ends were cut back, 2 bases at V and 5 bases at J, with 5 bases in the middle. In germline, CDR1 is DFQATT, CDR2 SNEGSKA (reference sequence). CDR3 in amino acids: CSARPQDTQYF. In DNA form, the CDR3 reads TGCAGTGCTAGACCACAAGATACGCAGTATTTT.

This clone appeared a few times. This sequence joins TRBV6-6 and TRBJ2-7; no firm D call. The CDR3 is 11 residues long. The V gene's germline CDR1 is MNHNY and CDR2 SVGAGI (reference sequence). Trimming left V 5 bases short and J 5 bases short, with 7 bases between. For the CDR3, the DNA is TGTGCCAGCAGTGATACTGACGAGCAGTACTTC. Protein: CASSDTDEQYF.

This clone was counted only a few times. The rearrangement links TRBV19 to TRBJ2-5, with 9 bases that match TRBD1. Germline V CDR1 and CDR2: LNHDA, SQIVND (reference sequence). CDR3 length: 14 amino acids. The J segment lost 3 bases and the V segment lost 8 bases, leaving 7 bases of the junction unmatched. The CDR3 reads CASSPGTGKETQYF. CDR3 sequence (DNA): TGTGCCAGTTCTCCCGGGACAGGGAAAGAGACCCAGTACTTC.

Only a few counts were recorded for this clone. This chain joins TRBV5-1 and TRBJ1-5, with D uncertain. The CDR3 runs to 15 residues. Germline lookup yields CDR1 SGHRS and CDR2 YFSETQ. Trimming took 3 bases from V and 3 from J, leaving 13 bases between them. The CDR3: CASSYDGGLNQPQHF. CDR3 in DNA: TGCGCCAGCAGCTACGACGGTGGACTCAATCAGCCCCAGCATTTT. Looking up the rest from reference TRBV5-1 and TRBJ1-5 gives the full variable domain: KAGVTQTPRYLIKTRGQQVTLSCSPISGHRSVSWYQQTPGQGLQFLFEYFSETQRNKGNFPGRFSGRQFSNSRSEMNVSTLELGDSALYLCASSYDGGLNQPQHFGDGTRLSIL.

This chain links TRBV4-2 with TRBJ2-1; 14 bases align to TRBD2. The germline V gene has CDR1 LGHNA and CDR2 YNFKEQ. The CDR3 is 17 amino acids. J gave up 9 bases and V 4 bases, and 11 bases lay outside the gene matches. The CDR3 nucleotides read TGTGCCAGCAGCCCTGGTAACCGACTAGCGGGGGGGACTGAGCAGTTCTTC. This encodes CASSPGNRLAGGTEQFF.

V is TRBV7-8 and J is TRBJ1-2; D not certain. The CDR3 consists of 15 residues. The V end lost 1 base, the J end lost 6 bases, and 15 bases lay between the germline ends. Germline-derived CDR1 and CDR2 are SGHVS and FQNEAQ. The CDR3 protein is CASSLVVSPLDGYTF. In nucleotides, the CDR3 is TGTGCCAGCAGCTTAGTGGTTAGTCCCTTGGATGGCTACACCTTC.

The chain has TRBV6-1 and TRBJ2-3, with 7 bases lining up with TRBD1. CDR3 length equals 13 residues. The germline CDR1 and CDR2 sequences are MNHNS and SASEGT. V lost 6 bases and J lost 3; bases outside the gene matches: 3. This CDR3 is CASRNRGTDTQYF. The CDR3, as DNA: TGTGCCAGCAGAAACAGGGGAACAGATACGCAGTATTTT.

V and J are TRBV9 and TRBJ2-7; TRBD2 matches 9 bases. CDR1 is SGDLS and CDR2 is YYNGEE in the germline V gene. This CDR3 has 15 amino acids. Trimming at V came to 3 bases and at J to 7 bases, leaving 11 bases not matched to a gene. The DNA for the CDR3 is TGTGCCAGCAGCGAGACTAGCGGTGTCACGGGGGAGCAGTACTTC. As protein: CASSETSGVTGEQYF.